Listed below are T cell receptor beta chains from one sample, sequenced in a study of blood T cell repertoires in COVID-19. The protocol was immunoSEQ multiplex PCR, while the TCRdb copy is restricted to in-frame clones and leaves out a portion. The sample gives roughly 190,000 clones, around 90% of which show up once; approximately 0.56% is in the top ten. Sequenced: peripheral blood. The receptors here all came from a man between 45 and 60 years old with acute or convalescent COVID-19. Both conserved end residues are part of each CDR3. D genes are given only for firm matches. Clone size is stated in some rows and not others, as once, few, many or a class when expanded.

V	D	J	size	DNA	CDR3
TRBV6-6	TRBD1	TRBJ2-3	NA	TGTGCCAGCAGTAGGGACAGACCAACACTAACAGATACGCAGTATTTT	CASSRDRPTLTDTQYF
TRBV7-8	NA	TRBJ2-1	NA	TGTGCCAGCCTCGGGGGAGGCTCCTACAATGAGCAGTTCTTC	CASLGGGSYNEQFF
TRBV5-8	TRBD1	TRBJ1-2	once	TGTGCCAGCAGCGCCTGGACAGGGGCCAAAATCCGCGAAGGCTACACCTTC	CASSAWTGAKIREGYTF
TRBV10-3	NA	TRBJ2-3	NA	TGTGCCATCACGGGGACTGCGCAGGCGGATACGCAGTATTTT	CAITGTAQADTQYF
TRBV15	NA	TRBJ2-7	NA	TGTGCCACCAGCCCTTTAGGGGGGGTGTACGAGCAGTACTTC	CATSPLGGVYEQYF
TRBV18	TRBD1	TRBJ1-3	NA	TGTGCCAGCTCACCCCAAGGACAGGGTGCCAACACCATATATTTT	CASSPQGQGANTIYF
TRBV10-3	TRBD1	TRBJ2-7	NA	TGTGCCATCAGTAGACAGGGGGCTCTCCACGAGCAGTACTTC	CAISRQGALHEQYF
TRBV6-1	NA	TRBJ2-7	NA	TGTGCCAGCAGTGAAGCTCTCGCGGGGAACTACGAGCAGTACTTC	CASSEALAGNYEQYF
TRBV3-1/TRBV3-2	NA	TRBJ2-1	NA	TGTGCCAGCAGCCACCCAACCGGGGGGCCGGCCGATGAGCAGTTCTTC	CASSHPTGGPADEQFF
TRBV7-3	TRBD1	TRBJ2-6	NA	TGTGCCAGCAGCTTAGGTTGGGGACAGGGGTCCAGGGCCAACGTCCTGACTTTC	CASSLGWGQGSRANVLTF
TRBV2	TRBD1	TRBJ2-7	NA	TGTGCCGCGGGTGACAGGGGAGGCTACGAGCAGTACTTC	CAAGDRGGYEQYF
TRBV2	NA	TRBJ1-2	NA	TGTGCCAGCAGTCGCTACAGGGAAGGGAACTATGGCTACACCTTC	CASSRYREGNYGYTF
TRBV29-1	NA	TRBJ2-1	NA	TGCAGCGTTGATCTAGTCATGACTGAGCAGTTCTTC	CSVDLVMTEQFF
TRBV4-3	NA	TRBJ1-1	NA	TGCGCCAGCAGCCAAGAGGTCCGGGAAGAAACTGAAGCTTTCTTT	CASSQEVREETEAFF
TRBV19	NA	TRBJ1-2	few	TGTGCCAGTAAGTGGGCAGTCGGCTATGGCTACACCTTC	CASKWAVGYGYTF
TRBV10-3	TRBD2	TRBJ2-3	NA	TGTGCCATCAGTGAGGGGCGGGAGCGGGCAGATACGCAGTATTTT	CAISEGRERADTQYF
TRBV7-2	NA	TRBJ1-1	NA	TGTGCCAGCAGCTTTGATTCGGGGGGGACTGAAGCTTTCTTT	CASSFDSGGTEAFF
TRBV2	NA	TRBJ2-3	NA	TGTGCCAGCAGGGCCGAACAGGAGTGGACAGATACGCAGTATTTT	CASRAEQEWTDTQYF
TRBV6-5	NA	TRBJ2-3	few	TGTGCCAGCAGGTCTAGCGGCACAGATACGCAGTATTTT	CASRSSGTDTQYF
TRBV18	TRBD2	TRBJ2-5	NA	TGTGCCAGCTCACCCCCCTTGGAGGTAGCGGGATTCCAAGAGACCCAGTACTTC	CASSPPLEVAGFQETQYF
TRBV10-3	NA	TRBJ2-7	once	TGTGCCATCAGTGGAGCTGGGGCCGAGCAGTACTTC	CAISGAGAEQYF
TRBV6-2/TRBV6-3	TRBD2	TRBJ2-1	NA	TGTGCCAGCAGTTCCGCCGGGACTAGCTCCAATGAGCAGTTCTTC	CASSSAGTSSNEQFF
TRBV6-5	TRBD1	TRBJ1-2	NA	TGTGCCAGCAGTTACTCTTCAGGGGGCACTGGTGGCTACACCTTC	CASSYSSGGTGGYTF
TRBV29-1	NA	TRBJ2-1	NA	TGCAGCGTTGAAGAGAGACAGACCTACAATGAGCAGTTCTTC	CSVEERQTYNEQFF
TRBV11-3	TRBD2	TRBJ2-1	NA	TGTGCCAGCAGCCCAGCAACCGGGACTAGCGGGAGTTGGGCCTACAATGAGCAGTTCTTC	CASSPATGTSGSWAYNEQFF
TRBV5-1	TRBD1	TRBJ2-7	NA	TGCGCCAGCAGCTACGGGACAGGGACCTACGAGCAGTACTTC	CASSYGTGTYEQYF
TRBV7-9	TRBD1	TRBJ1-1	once	TGTGCCAGCACTCACCAGGGGGCTGAAGCTTTCTTT	CASTHQGAEAFF
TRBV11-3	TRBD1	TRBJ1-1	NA	TGTGCCAGCAGCTACCGGGACAGGGGGCTAGGCACTGAAGCTTTCTTT	CASSYRDRGLGTEAFF
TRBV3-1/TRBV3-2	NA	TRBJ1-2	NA	TGTGCCAGCAGCCAAGGACGGGAGGTGTGGGGCTACACCTTC	CASSQGREVWGYTF
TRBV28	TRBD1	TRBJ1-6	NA	TGTGCCAGCAGTTCGAGGCAGGGGGGCGATTCACCCCTCCACTTT	CASSSRQGGDSPLHF
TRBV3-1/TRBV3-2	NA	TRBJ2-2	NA	TGTGCCAGCAGCGAAAGGGGAAGCCGGAACACCGGGGAGCTGTTTTTT	CASSERGSRNTGELFF
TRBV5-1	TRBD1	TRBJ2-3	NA	TGCGCCAGCAGTCGGAACAGGGGGCAACAAGATACGCAGTATTTT	CASSRNRGQQDTQYF
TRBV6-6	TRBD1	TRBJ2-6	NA	TGTGCCAGCAGGTCGACAGGGACTGGGGCCAACGTCCTGACTTTC	CASRSTGTGANVLTF
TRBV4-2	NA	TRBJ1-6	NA	TGTGCCAGCAGCCAAGAGTCGGGGGACCGTAATTCACCCCTCCACTTT	CASSQESGDRNSPLHF